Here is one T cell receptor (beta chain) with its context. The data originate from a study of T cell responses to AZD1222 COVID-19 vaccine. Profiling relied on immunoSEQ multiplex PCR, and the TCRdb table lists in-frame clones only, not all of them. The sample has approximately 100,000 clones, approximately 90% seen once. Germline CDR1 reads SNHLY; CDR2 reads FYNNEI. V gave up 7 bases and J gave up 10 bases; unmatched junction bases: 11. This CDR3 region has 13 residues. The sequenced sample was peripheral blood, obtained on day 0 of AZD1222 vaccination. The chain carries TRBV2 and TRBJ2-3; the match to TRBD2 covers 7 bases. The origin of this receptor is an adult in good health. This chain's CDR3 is CASNQRLAYAQYF. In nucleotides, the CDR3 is TGTGCCAGCAACCAAAGACTAGCTTACGCGCAGTATTTT.